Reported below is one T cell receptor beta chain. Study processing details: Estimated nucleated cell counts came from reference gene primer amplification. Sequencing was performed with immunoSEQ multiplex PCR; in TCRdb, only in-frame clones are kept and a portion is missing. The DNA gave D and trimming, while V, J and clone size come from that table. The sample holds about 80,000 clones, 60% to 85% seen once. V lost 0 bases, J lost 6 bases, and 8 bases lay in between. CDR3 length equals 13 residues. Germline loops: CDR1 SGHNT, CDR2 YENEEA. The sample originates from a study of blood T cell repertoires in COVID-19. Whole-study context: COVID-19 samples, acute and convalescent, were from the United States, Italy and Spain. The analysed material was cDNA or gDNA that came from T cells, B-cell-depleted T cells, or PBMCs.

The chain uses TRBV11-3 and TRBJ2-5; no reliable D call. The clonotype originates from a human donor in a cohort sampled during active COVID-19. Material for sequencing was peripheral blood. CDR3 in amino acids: CASSLDPSQTQYF. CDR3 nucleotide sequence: TGTGCCAGCAGCTTAGACCCCTCCCAGACCCAGTACTTC.